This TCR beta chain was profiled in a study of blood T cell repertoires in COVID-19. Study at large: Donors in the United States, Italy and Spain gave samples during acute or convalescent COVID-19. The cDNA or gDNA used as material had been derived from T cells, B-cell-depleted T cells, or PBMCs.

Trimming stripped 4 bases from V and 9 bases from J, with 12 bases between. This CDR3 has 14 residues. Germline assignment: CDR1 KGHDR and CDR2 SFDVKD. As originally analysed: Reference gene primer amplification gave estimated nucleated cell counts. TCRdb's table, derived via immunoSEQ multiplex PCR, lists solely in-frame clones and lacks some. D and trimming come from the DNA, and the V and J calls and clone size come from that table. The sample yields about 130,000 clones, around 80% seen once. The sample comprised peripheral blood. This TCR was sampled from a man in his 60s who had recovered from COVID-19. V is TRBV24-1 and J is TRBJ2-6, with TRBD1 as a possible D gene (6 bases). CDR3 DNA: TGTGCCACCAGTGACAAGGGACACCTCAACGTCCTGACTTTC. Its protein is CATSDKGHLNVLTF.